This T cell receptor (beta chain) was retrieved from a study of T cell responses to AZD1222 COVID-19 vaccine (dated by TCRdb to the early 2020s). In terms of the full investigation: TCR sequencing covered over 230 trial participants: 200 to 220 given two doses of AZD1222 and around 25 given two doses of MenACWY control vaccine. Trial participants were enrolled into age subgroups of 18-55, 56-69 and 70-plus years, which contained approximately 150, 28 and 58 TCR-sequenced participants, respectively.

The CDR3 regions of human TCRbeta chains were analyzed by immunosequencing. On the study's bioinformatics: Repertoire TCRs were matched against a reference library of SARS-CoV-2-specific TCRs generated with the MIRA antigen-specificity platform. Breadth was defined as the fraction of unique TCRs that were SARS-CoV-2-associated. Depth was defined as the fraction of total T cells that were SARS-CoV-2-associated. Using the MIRA data, each spike-specific TCR was assigned both to the spike region to which the TCR was reactive and to a CD4 or CD8 class. Log10-transformed breadth and depth values were compared by one-way ANOVA with Sidak's multiple comparisons tests. TCRdb's version of the immuneACCESS table is confined to in-frame rearrangements and falls short of the full clone set. An unresolved V gene accounts for under half of the shortfall where checked; the remainder is of unknown origin. That table furnishes V, J and clone size, whereas the DNA furnished D and trimming. The sample table shows 150,000 to 200,000 clones, and 88% are seen once. Jointly, the top ten make up approximately 4.3% of the sample.

Sample time point, as interpreted from the label and publication: about 28 days (+/-7) after the second vaccine dose. AZD1222 recipients whose second dose came at about 4 weeks and those whose second dose came at about 12 weeks were combined into one group, since spike-specific TCR depth and breadth did not differ between the two schedules. Samples from vaccinated people were obtained from the UK trials COV001 and COV002, which included a single-blind randomized controlled phase 2/3 trial of AZD1222 (ChAdOx1 nCoV-19) in healthy adults. Trial participant PBMC samples were collected at day 0 and day 28 after the second dose for TCRbeta chain sequencing. Based on the germline V gene, the CDR1 and CDR2 sequences are MDHEN and SYDVKM. Inclusive of the bounding cysteine and phenylalanine, the CDR3 is 16 residues long. The DNA shown is the 48-base CDR3, in frame from base 1. The V end loses 2 bases and the J end loses 0 bases, and a stretch of 13 bases separates them.

Comment on this clone: This receptor's antigen is unknown. No qualities accompany the bases; no much larger clone lies one base away.

What the work shows at the level of the full study, not this receptor alone: Conclusions about previously exposed vaccinees are limited, since just six AZD1222 recipients were seropositive for SARS-CoV-2 at baseline. Because no day 14 peak-response samples were available, the repertoires could be characterized only after the peak T cell response. CD4 TCRs associated with the vaccine covered the entire spike protein, and the dominant responses were in regions 160-218 and 743-854. The 56-69-year group was small, and its depth increase did not reach significance, likely because of low power. After two AZD1222 doses, both the breadth and the depth of spike-specific TCRs were significantly higher than at day 0 and than in MenACWY recipients. Nearly half of unique spike-specific TCRs reportedly recognized epitopes outside regions mutated in the B.1.351 and B.1.1.7 variants. Most participants were white British and females outnumbered males, and the authors suggested that clonal diversity may have been underestimated.

The receptor comes from an adult who received the AZD1222 COVID-19 vaccine. In this chain, TRBV28 is recombined with TRBJ1-1; the D gene is unclear. The material was peripheral blood, obtained 28 days after the second AZD1222 dose. Here the CDR3 is given as CASSLLLGSMNTEAFF. The DNA is as follows: TGTGCCAGCAGTTTACTTCTCGGGTCCATGAACACTGAAGCTTTCTTT. Here the CDR3 is joined to the reference TRBV28 and TRBJ1-1 genes, and the full variable domain is: DVKVTQSSRYLVKRTGEKVFLECVQDMDHENMFWYRQDPGLGLRLIYFSYDVKMKEKGDIPEGYSVSREKKERFSLILESASTNQTSMYLCASSLLLGSMNTEAFFGQGTRLTVV.